Listed below are T cell receptor beta chains from one sample, sequenced in a study of response to subunit inactivated influenza vaccine. TCRdb reprocessed the RT-PCR reads via MiXCR and lists one record per CDR3 protein. The repertoire holds under 550,000 distinct CDR3 sequences, under 9% seen once, with approximately 13% in the top ten. The sample was PBMCs from blood, taken less than 30 months after vaccination. These receptors were obtained from a man aged 50-75 years who received an inactivated influenza vaccine. Both conserved end residues are part of each CDR3. The D gene is left open where the match is weak. Rows may omit the clone size; those that give it use once, few, many or a size class.

j_gene: TRBJ2-5; abundance: few; v_gene: TRBV4-3; d_gene: .; CDR3aa: CASSQVPEETQYF; CDR3nt: TGCGCCAGCAGCCAAGTACCAGAAGAGACCCAGTACTTC
j_gene: TRBJ1-4; abundance: .; v_gene: TRBV3-1; d_gene: .; CDR3aa: CASSRGAANEKLFF; CDR3nt: TGTGCCAGCAGCCGGGGGGCTGCTAATGAAAAACTGTTTTTT
j_gene: TRBJ2-6; abundance: many; v_gene: TRBV5-1; d_gene: TRBD2; CDR3aa: CASSLQPGTTNVLTF; CDR3nt: TGCGCCAGCAGCCTCCAACCGGGGACTACCAACGTCCTGACTTTC
j_gene: TRBJ2-1; abundance: many; v_gene: TRBV12-3/TRBV12-4; d_gene: TRBD2; CDR3aa: CASSLASGWSYNEQFF; CDR3nt: TGTGCCAGCAGTTTAGCTAGCGGGTGGTCCTACAATGAGCAGTTCTTC
j_gene: TRBJ2-3; abundance: .; v_gene: TRBV6-1; d_gene: .; CDR3aa: CASSPTYQATNTQYF; CDR3nt: TGTGCCAGCAGCCCCACATACCAGGCTACGAATACGCAGTATTTT
j_gene: TRBJ1-1; abundance: .; v_gene: TRBV2; d_gene: .; CDR3aa: CASSEEAIQEAFF; CDR3nt: TGTGCCAGCAGTGAAGAGGCTATTCAAGAAGCTTTCTTT
j_gene: TRBJ2-7; abundance: .; v_gene: TRBV25-1; d_gene: .; CDR3aa: CASSESARRSEQYF; CDR3nt: TGTGCCAGCAGTGAATCGGCCCGCCGGAGTGAGCAGTACTTC
j_gene: TRBJ1-1; abundance: many; v_gene: TRBV29-1; d_gene: .; CDR3aa: CSVEIGNLNTEAFF; CDR3nt: TGCAGCGTTGAAATAGGAAATCTGAACACTGAAGCTTTCTTT
j_gene: TRBJ2-7; abundance: few; v_gene: TRBV5-6; d_gene: TRBD1; CDR3aa: CASSGRTGPEQYF; CDR3nt: TGTGCCAGCAGCGGCCGGACAGGGCCCGAGCAGTACTTC
j_gene: TRBJ2-1; abundance: few; v_gene: TRBV2; d_gene: TRBD2; CDR3aa: CASSEAGGGTAADEQFF; CDR3nt: TGTGCCAGCAGTGAAGCGGGGGGAGGGACCGCGGCGGATGAGCAGTTCTTC